The entry below gives a single T cell receptor (beta chain) sequence along with its context. The CDR3 consists of 13 residues. CDR1 is KGHSH and CDR2 is LQKENI in the germline V gene. V lost 7 bases and J lost 3, with 10 bases in between. These data are taken from a study of CD4+ T cells in melanoma. The table came from immunoSEQ multiplex PCR; TCRdb's copy has only in-frame clones and leaves some out. The sample shows about 140,000 clones, over 90% of them seen only once. This receptor was taken from a human donor with melanoma. The chain combines TRBV18 with TRBJ2-1; a possible D gene is TRBD2 (6 bases). The CDR3: CASYAGNYNEQFF. The CDR3 DNA reads as TGTGCCAGCTACGCGGGGAACTACAATGAGCAGTTCTTC.